This T cell receptor beta chain emerged from a study of naive and memory T cell subsets. The SP2 primer and nested alpha and beta constant region primers amplified ligated cDNA in four rounds. TCRdb re-called the UMI-ligation and nested PCR reads with MiXCR, one entry per CDR3 protein. The data hold 35,000 to 40,000 distinct CDR3 sequences, with approximately 11% observed a single time. Overall study results and limits: Tuberculin site TCR excess was interpreted as type IV hypersensitivity infiltration. This RNA-based method may be sensitive to activation-related transcript changes.

This clonotype was seen repeatedly, ten times or more. Its antigen is not known. Trimming took 3 bases from V and 0 from J, leaving 9 bases between them. This CDR3 region has 14 residues. Germline assignment: CDR1 SEHNR and CDR2 FQNEAQ (reference sequence). This sample's treatment: skin biopsy from PPD injection site in Mantoux-positive individual. The library had UMIs added by 3' ligation of an oligonucleotide to TCR cDNA. Skin biopsies came from PPD injection sites in Mantoux-positive individuals. The sample consisted of skin, taken from a tuberculin skin test site. The chain carries TRBV7-9 and TRBJ2-7; D unresolved. The TCR originated in an adult in good health. CDR3 loop: CASSLASGSYEQYF. The DNA of the CDR3 is TGTGCCAGCAGCTTGGCGTCAGGCTCCTACGAGCAGTACTTC.